This T cell receptor (beta chain) was sequenced during a study of blood T cells in healthy people across ages. Study-level findings and limits: The lack of PBMC sorting stopped any conclusive naive versus antigen-experienced comparison. For the donors, CMV status was unknown and possibly confounded expanded clonotype changes.

CDR1 and CDR2 from the germline V gene are SQVTM and ANQGSEA. The CDR3 consists of 12 residues. The V end was cut by 7 bases, the J end by 4 bases, with 13 bases between. This clonotype is a singleton in its sample. Its specificity is not known. A sample-barcoded 5' primer and a J-beta primer mix were used in a second PCR of roughly 7 to 12 cycles. TCRdb re-called the 5' RACE reads through MiXCR, storing one row per CDR3 protein. The sample lists about 1.6 million distinct CDR3 sequences, 30% to 35% occurring once. Samples had at least 6.5 million PBMCs isolated from them. V and J are TRBV29-1 and TRBJ1-2, with D perhaps TRBD1 (5 bases). The clonotype was recovered from a woman in her thirties in good health. Sequencing was done on a sample of blood. The CDR3 region is CSGGDEFYGYTF. The CDR3 DNA reads as TGCAGCGGAGGGGATGAATTCTATGGCTACACCTTC.